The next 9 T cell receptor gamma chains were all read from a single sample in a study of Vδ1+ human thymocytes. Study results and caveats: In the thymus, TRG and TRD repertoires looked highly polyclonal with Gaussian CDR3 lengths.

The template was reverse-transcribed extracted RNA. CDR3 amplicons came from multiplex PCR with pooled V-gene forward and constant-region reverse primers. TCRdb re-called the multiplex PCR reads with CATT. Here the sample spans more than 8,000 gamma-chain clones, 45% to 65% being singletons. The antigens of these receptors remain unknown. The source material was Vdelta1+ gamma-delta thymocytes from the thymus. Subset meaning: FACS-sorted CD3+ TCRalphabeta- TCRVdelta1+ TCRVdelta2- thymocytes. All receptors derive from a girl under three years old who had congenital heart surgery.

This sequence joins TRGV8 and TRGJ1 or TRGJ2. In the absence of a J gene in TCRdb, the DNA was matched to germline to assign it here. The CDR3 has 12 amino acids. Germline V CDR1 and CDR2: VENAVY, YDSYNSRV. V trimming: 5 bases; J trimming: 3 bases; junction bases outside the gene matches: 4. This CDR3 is CATWALYYKKLF. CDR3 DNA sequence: TGTGCCACCTGGGCCCTTTATTATAAGAAACTCTTT.

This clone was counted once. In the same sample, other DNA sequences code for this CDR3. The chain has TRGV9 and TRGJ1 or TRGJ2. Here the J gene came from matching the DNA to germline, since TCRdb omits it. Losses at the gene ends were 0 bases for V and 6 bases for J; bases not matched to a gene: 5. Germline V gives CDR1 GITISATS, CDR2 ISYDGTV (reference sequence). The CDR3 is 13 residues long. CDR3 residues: CALWEVPCYKKLF. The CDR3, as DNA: TGTGCCTTGTGGGAGGTGCCTTGTTATAAGAAACTCTTT.

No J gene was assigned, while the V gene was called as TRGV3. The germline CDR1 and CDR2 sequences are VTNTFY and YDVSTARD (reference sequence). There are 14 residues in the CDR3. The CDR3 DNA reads TGTGCCACCTGGGACAGGCTCCCCCAGTGGAACAAACTCTTT. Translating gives CATWDRLPQWNKLF.

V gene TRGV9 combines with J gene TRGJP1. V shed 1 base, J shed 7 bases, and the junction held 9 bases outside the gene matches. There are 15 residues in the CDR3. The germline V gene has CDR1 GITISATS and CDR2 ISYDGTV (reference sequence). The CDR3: CALWEVRLSGWFKIF. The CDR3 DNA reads TGTGCCTTGTGGGAGGTCCGTCTCAGTGGTTGGTTCAAGATATTT.

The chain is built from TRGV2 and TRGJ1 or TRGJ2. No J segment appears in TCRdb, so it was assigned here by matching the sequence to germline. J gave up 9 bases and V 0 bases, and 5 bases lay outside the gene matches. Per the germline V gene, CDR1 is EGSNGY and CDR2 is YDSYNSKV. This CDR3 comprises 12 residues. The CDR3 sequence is CATWDGNLKKLF. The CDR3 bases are TGTGCCACCTGGGACGGGAACCTTAAGAAACTCTTT.

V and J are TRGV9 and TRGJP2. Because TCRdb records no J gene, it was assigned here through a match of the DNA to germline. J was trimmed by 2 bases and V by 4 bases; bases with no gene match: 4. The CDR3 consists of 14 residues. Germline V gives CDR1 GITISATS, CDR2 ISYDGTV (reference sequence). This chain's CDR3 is CALWESSSDWIKTF. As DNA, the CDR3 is TGTGCCTTGTGGGAATCAAGTAGTGATTGGATCAAGACGTTT.

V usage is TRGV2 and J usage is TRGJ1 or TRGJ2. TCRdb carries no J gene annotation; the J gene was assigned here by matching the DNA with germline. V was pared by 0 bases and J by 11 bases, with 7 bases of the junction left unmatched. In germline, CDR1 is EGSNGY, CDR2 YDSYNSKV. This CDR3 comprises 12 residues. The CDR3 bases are TGTGCCACCTGGGACGGGCATCTTGAGAAACTCTTT. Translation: CATWDGHLEKLF.

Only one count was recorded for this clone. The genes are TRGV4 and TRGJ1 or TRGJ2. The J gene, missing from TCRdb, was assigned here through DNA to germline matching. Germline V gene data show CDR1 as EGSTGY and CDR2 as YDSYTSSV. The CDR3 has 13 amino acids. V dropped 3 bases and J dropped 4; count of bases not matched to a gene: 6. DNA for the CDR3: TGTGCCACCTGGGATTATTGGTATTATAAGAAACTCTTT. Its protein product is CATWDYWYYKKLF.

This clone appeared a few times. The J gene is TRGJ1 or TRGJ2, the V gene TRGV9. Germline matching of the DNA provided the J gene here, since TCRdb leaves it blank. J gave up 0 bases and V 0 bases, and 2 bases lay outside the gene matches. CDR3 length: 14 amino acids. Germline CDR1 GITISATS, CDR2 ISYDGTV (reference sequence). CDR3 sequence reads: CALWEVPNYYKKLF. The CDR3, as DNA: TGTGCCTTGTGGGAGGTGCCGAATTATTATAAGAAACTCTTT.